A single sample gave rise to the 16 T cell receptor beta chains below, sequenced in a study of regulatory T cells in long-lasting Graves disease (TCRdb year 2021). This sample's time point label indicates: persistent/refractory GD, antithyroid drugs over 5 years with positive TRAb. For both TCR sequencing and RNA sequencing, RNA was extracted from PBMCs using TRIzol. To prepare the library, multiplex PCR was applied. TCRdb lists the instrument as Illumina HiSeq 4000. iRepertoire HTBI primers and Arm-PCR amplification of CDR3 regions were used to construct TCR beta libraries. TCRdb itself trimmed the public reads at Q25 with fastp, ran MiXCR and retained productive beta chains. Identical CDR3 proteins give one entry, which carries the most common genes and DNA. In all, the sample holds 400,000 to 600,000 distinct CDR3 sequences, and about 22% of those were seen once. The ten largest clones capture approximately 6.4% of the sample.

The source material was peripheral blood mononuclear cells (PBMCs), sampled when the disease was refractory, from a patient treated with antithyroid drugs. Source of these receptors: a female donor with Graves disease.

This clonotype was detected ten times or more. The CDR3 DNA follows: TGTGCCAGCAGTTTGTCGACAGCATGGGGCACTGAAGCTTTCTTT. Its protein is CASSLSTAWGTEAFF. This sequence joins TRBV28 and TRBJ1-1; D possibly corresponds to TRBD1 (5 bases). The V gene's germline CDR1 is MDHEN and CDR2 SYDVKM. This CDR3 is built from 15 residues. V was trimmed by 3 bases and J by 4 bases, leaving 15 bases between them. Drawing the rest from reference TRBV28 and TRBJ1-1, the complete variable domain is DVKVTQSSRYLVKRTGEKVFLECVQDMDHENMFWYRQDPGLGLRLIYFSYDVKMKEKGDIPEGYSVSREKKERFSLILESASTNQTSMYLCASSLSTAWGTEAFFGQGTRLTVV.

Many counts were recorded for this clonotype. This rearrangement joins TRBV6-5 to TRBJ2-7; 9 bases agree with TRBD1. V gave up 0 bases and J gave up 3 bases; unmatched junction bases: 3. The V gene's germline CDR1 is MNHEY and CDR2 SVGAGI. The CDR3 has 15 residues. The CDR3 coding sequence is TGTGCCAGCAGTTACTCGGGACAGGGTGTCTACGAGCAGTACTTC. This translates into CASSYSGQGVYEQYF.

The genes are TRBV7-2 and TRBJ1-1, with D hard to call. V dropped 1 base and J dropped 0 bases, with 6 bases sitting between them. The CDR3 is 14 residues long. The germline V gene has CDR1 SGHTA and CDR2 FQGNSA. CDR3 sequence: CASSLDFMNTEAFF. For the CDR3, the DNA is TGTGCCAGCAGCTTAGATTTTATGAACACTGAAGCTTTCTTT.

This clonotype was counted between two and nine times. The V and J genes are TRBV12-3 or TRBV12-4 and TRBJ2-1; D unresolved. V was trimmed by 5 bases and J by 7 bases, leaving 12 bases between them. The CDR3 loop spans 13 amino acids. The CDR3 sequence: CASSPSDENEQFF. In DNA form, the CDR3 reads TGTGCCAGCAGTCCATCAGACGAAAATGAGCAGTTCTTC.

V usage is TRBV6-2 or TRBV6-3 and J usage is TRBJ2-4, with D tentatively TRBD1 (5 bases). The CDR3 spans 13 residues. Germline CDR1 and CDR2: MNHEY and SVGEGT. V was clipped by 8 bases and J by 7 bases, with 15 bases between them. Here the CDR3 DNA reads TGTGCCAGCCGCAGGGCAGGGATGAACATTCAGTACTTC. Amino acids: CASRRAGMNIQYF.

Regarding this clonotype: This likely comes from a read error, as the CDR3 has no conserved phenylalanine or tryptophan at its end. The chain combines TRBV7-9 with TRBJ1-4; no reliable D call. The V end was cut by 1 base, the J end by 10 bases, with 7 bases between. The CDR3 contains 12 residues. Germline V gives CDR1 SEHNR, CDR2 FQNEAQ (reference sequence). The chain's CDR3 is CASSLGGPKLFL. As DNA, the CDR3 is TGTGCCAGCAGCTTAGGAGGGCCAAAACTGTTTCTT.

The chain uses TRBV19 and TRBJ2-6; 7 bases line up with TRBD1. In germline, CDR1 is LNHDA, CDR2 SQIVND (reference sequence). The J segment lost 0 bases and the V segment lost 6 bases, leaving 2 bases of the junction unmatched. This CDR3 is built from 15 residues. CDR3 in amino acids: CASRGQYSGANVLTF. The CDR3, as DNA: TGTGCCAGTAGGGGACAGTACTCTGGGGCCAACGTCCTGACTTTC.

The sample holds a few counts of this clonotype. The junction departs from germline at one end; a sequencing error may be responsible. The chain joins TRBV6-1 to TRBJ2-5; D is tentatively TRBD1 or TRBD2 (6 bases each). This CDR3 spans 17 amino acids. CDR1 MNHNS and CDR2 SASEGT come from the germline V gene. The CDR3 DNA is TGTGCCGGCAGCCGAGCAGGGGCGTCGGGGGAACAAGAGACCCAGTACTTC. This sequence encodes CAGSRAGASGEQETQYF.

This clonotype was counted at least ten times. This chain joins TRBV13 and TRBJ1-1, with D possibly being TRBD1 (5 bases). CDR3 size: 14 residues. Per the germline V gene, CDR1 is PRHDT and CDR2 is FYEKMQ (reference sequence). V gave up 3 bases and J gave up 4 bases, with 12 bases separating them. CDR3 sequence (DNA): TGTGCCAGCAGCTTCGGGACCCAGGCCACTGAAGCTTTCTTT. This sequence encodes CASSFGTQATEAFF.

This clonotype was seen many times. The chain carries TRBV20-1 and TRBJ2-4; the D call may be TRBD1 or TRBD2 (6 bases each). Germline CDR1 is DFQATT and CDR2 is SNEGSKA (reference sequence). There are 14 residues in the CDR3. V was trimmed by 3 bases and J by 0 bases, leaving 9 bases between them. The DNA of the CDR3 is TGCAGTGCTAGTGGAGGGGGAGCCAAAAACATTCAGTACTTC. It codes for CSASGGGAKNIQYF.

J is TRBJ2-7 and V is TRBV19; D might be TRBD1 (6 bases). CDR3 length: 11 amino acids. Deletions cut 8 bases from V and 6 bases from J, with 11 bases between. The germline gives CDR1 LNHDA, CDR2 SQIVND (reference sequence). The CDR3 region is CASRYRAEQYF. The CDR3 bases are TGTGCCAGTCGATACAGGGCCGAGCAGTACTTC.

In this sample, this clonotype turned up many times. The V call is TRBV12-3 or TRBV12-4, the J call TRBJ1-5; 11 nucleotides align to TRBD1. This CDR3 is 15 amino acids long. After removal of 5 bases from V and 4 bases from J, the junction contained 4 bases not matched to a gene. CDR3 DNA sequence: TGTGCCAGCAGTATAGGGGACAGGGGGAATCAGCCCCAGCATTTT. This sequence encodes CASSIGDRGNQPQHF.

This clonotype has at least ten counts. V gene TRBV20-1 combines with J gene TRBJ2-7, with D unclear. Looked up from germline, CDR1 is DFQATT and CDR2 is SNEGSKA (reference sequence). The CDR3 contains 14 residues. Trimming cost V 5 bases and J 1 base, with 15 bases left between them. The DNA of the CDR3 is TGCAGTGCTTTATACCTAGGGTTGTCCTACGAGCAGTACTTC. Its protein product is CSALYLGLSYEQYF.

This clonotype was seen a handful of times. The CDR3 sequence is CSARVGLAGVSYEQYF. The DNA for the CDR3 is TGCAGTGCTAGAGTGGGGCTAGCGGGCGTCTCCTACGAGCAGTACTTC. The chain is built from TRBV20-1 and TRBJ2-7; 8 bases are shared with TRBD2. After removal of 1 base from V and 0 bases from J, the junction contained 8 bases not matched to a gene. The CDR3 covers 16 residues. Germline CDR1 DFQATT, CDR2 SNEGSKA (reference sequence).

This clonotype was counted at least ten times. The chain links TRBV2 to TRBJ1-6; D is unresolved. With 8 bases removed from V and 1 base from J, the gap between germline ends came to 6 bases. The CDR3 covers 13 residues. The germline V gene encodes CDR1 SNHLY and CDR2 FYNNEI. In nucleotides, the CDR3 is TGTGCCAGCCGAGAATCCTATAATTCACCCCTCCACTTT. Protein sequence: CASRESYNSPLHF.

This sequence joins TRBV28 and TRBJ2-5, with D tentatively TRBD2 (5 bases). The CDR3 is 15 amino acids. The ends were cut back, 5 bases at V and 3 bases at J, with 16 bases in the middle. From germline, CDR1 is MDHEN and CDR2 SYDVKM. The CDR3 reads CASSRPDWGEETQYF. As DNA, the CDR3 is TGTGCCAGCAGTCGCCCGGACTGGGGAGAAGAGACCCAGTACTTC.